This T cell receptor (beta chain) was observed in a study of blood T cell repertoires in COVID-19. Here immunoSEQ multiplex PCR was the method, and the copy in TCRdb shows in-frame clones only, minus some. This table holds approximately 260,000 clones, approximately 83% found once. CDR1 SGHRS and CDR2 YFSETQ come from the germline V gene. V lost 4 bases, J lost 5 bases, and 5 bases stayed unmatched. The length of the CDR3 is 15 residues. This clone has a handful of counts. Sequenced: peripheral blood. The sequence came from a woman in her 70s with acute or convalescent COVID-19. The rearrangement joins TRBV5-1 to TRBJ1-6, with 8 bases aligning to TRBD1. CDR3 in amino acids: CASSPGTGNNSPLHF. The CDR3 DNA reads TGCGCCAGCAGCCCCGGGACAGGAAATAATTCACCCCTCCACTTT.